The 28 T cell receptor beta chains presented below share a single source sample, sequenced in a study of low-dose radiotherapy and immunotherapy resistance in tumors. With TRAV- and TRBV-specific primers, first-strand cDNA was made, covering the alpha and beta chains. TCR amplification involved about 19 PCR cycles with a constant-region primer and V-primer adapter. TCRdb used MiXCR to reprocess the reads, holding one entry per CDR3 protein. The data hold about 39,000 distinct CDR3 sequences, with about a third observed a single time. Time point indicated: before trial treatment. The sample in question was PBMCs, obtained before treatment. Receptors were obtained from a male donor with gallbladder cancer.

This clonotype was counted ten times or more. The chain uses TRBV6-2 or TRBV6-3 and TRBJ2-7; 9 bases align to TRBD1. Germline V lookup: CDR1 MNHEY, CDR2 SVGEGT. With 1 base clipped from V and 5 bases from J, the junction kept 12 bases outside the gene matches. The CDR3 has 17 residues. CDR3: CASSYFVAGTGFNEQYF. The CDR3 DNA follows: TGTGCCAGCAGTTACTTCGTTGCCGGGACAGGGTTCAACGAGCAGTACTTC.

This clonotype was seen ten or more times. This chain connects TRBV19 to TRBJ2-3; 10 bases are a match to TRBD1. V lost 7 bases, J lost 10 bases, and 11 bases stayed unmatched. The CDR3 sequence is 14 residues long. Germline V gene data show CDR1 as LNHDA and CDR2 as SQIVND (reference sequence). CDR3 in amino acids: CASTPMGQGFAQYF. In nucleotides, the CDR3 is TGTGCCAGTACCCCAATGGGACAGGGGTTTGCGCAGTATTTT.

V and J are TRBV28 and TRBJ2-3; 7 bases match TRBD2. The CDR3 extends over 16 amino acids. The ends lost 7 bases at V and 4 bases at J; junction bases unmatched: 14. Germline CDR1 and CDR2: MDHEN and SYDVKM. CDR3 loop: CASTPSGRARSDTQYF. The CDR3 bases are TGTGCCAGCACCCCTTCGGGGAGGGCCCGATCAGATACGCAGTATTTT.

This clonotype showed up many times. The genes are TRBV23-1 and TRBJ2-1; 8 nucleotides align to TRBD1. TRBV23-1 is filed as an ORF, its function uncertain. The trim removed 6 bases at V and 8 bases at J, leaving 15 bases unmatched. The CDR3 covers 16 residues. CDR3 coding DNA: TGCGCCAGCAGCCAACGAAGCAGGGGGCATCACCATGAGCAGTTCTTC. Protein product: CASSQRSRGHHHEQFF.

The V gene is TRBV5-6, the J gene TRBJ2-3, with 15 bases aligning to TRBD2. The CDR3 covers 18 residues. Germline trimming cut 4 bases from V and 4 bases from J; bases unmatched to any gene: 10. CDR1 and CDR2 from the germline V gene are SGHDT and YYEEEE. CDR3 region: CASSTGLAGGAGPDTQYF. In DNA, the CDR3 is TGTGCCAGCAGCACGGGACTAGCGGGAGGCGCGGGCCCAGATACGCAGTATTTT.

The V gene is TRBV24-1, the J gene TRBJ2-1, with 7 bases lining up with TRBD1. V trimming: 9 bases; J trimming: 9 bases; junction bases outside the gene matches: 7. This CDR3 has 12 amino acids. Germline V gene lookup returns CDR1 KGHDR and CDR2 SFDVKD. The CDR3: CATRQGWGEQFF. The CDR3 nucleotides read TGTGCCACCCGACAGGGATGGGGTGAGCAGTTCTTC.

This clonotype was seen a handful of times. The rearrangement uses TRBV6-2 or TRBV6-3 and TRBJ2-2; possible D gene TRBD1, 6 bases. Germline V gene sequence: CDR1 MNHEY, CDR2 SVGEGT. The CDR3 has 14 residues. Between the trimmed V and J ends, which lost 7 bases and 1 base, there was a span of 10 bases. CDR3 sequence reads: CASTQGQNTGELFF. The CDR3 DNA sequence: TGTGCCAGCACACAGGGACAGAACACCGGGGAGCTGTTTTTT.

The chain combines TRBV7-9 with TRBJ2-7, with D unclear. This CDR3 is built from 12 residues. Trimming took 5 bases from V and 0 from J, leaving 5 bases between them. Germline values: CDR1 SEHNR, CDR2 FQNEAQ (reference sequence). CDR3 protein: CASSGRSYEQYF. CDR3 coding DNA: TGTGCCAGCAGCGGACGCTCCTACGAGCAGTACTTC.

This clonotype was recorded only once. The genes are TRBV7-6 and TRBJ1-1, with D uncertain. This CDR3 has 12 residues. The germline V and J ends were trimmed by 4 bases and 1 base, with 4 bases remaining between them. Germline-derived CDR1 and CDR2 are SGHVS and FNYEAQ. CDR3 nucleotides: TGTGCCAGCAGCTACAAGAACACTGAAGCTTTCTTT. Residues: CASSYKNTEAFF.

The chain has TRBV3-1 and TRBJ1-2; perhaps TRBD1 as D (6 bases). Germline V gene data show CDR1 as LGHDT and CDR2 as YNNKEL (reference sequence). This CDR3 contains 14 residues. V was trimmed by 4 bases and J by 6 bases, leaving 15 bases between them. The CDR3, as DNA: TGTGCCAGCAGCCGCCCCCCCCGGACAGATGGCTACACCTTC. It encodes CASSRPPRTDGYTF.

This clonotype has ten or more counts. The chain joins TRBV2 to TRBJ2-3, with D possibly being TRBD2 (6 bases). The germline V gene encodes CDR1 SNHLY and CDR2 FYNNEI. There are 12 residues in the CDR3. V lost 4 bases and J 4 bases, leaving 6 bases between the germline ends. CDR3 amino acids: CASSGEADTQYF. CDR3 in DNA: TGTGCCAGCAGTGGGGAGGCAGATACGCAGTATTTT.

The gene calls are TRBV5-1 and TRBJ2-3; 9 bases align to TRBD2. Germline V lookup: CDR1 SGHRS, CDR2 YFSETQ. V dropped 1 base and J dropped 2; count of bases not matched to a gene: 5. CDR3 length equals 16 residues. The CDR3 sequence is CASSLFSGRNTDTQYF. The CDR3, as DNA: TGCGCCAGCAGCTTGTTTAGCGGGAGAAACACAGATACGCAGTATTTT.

In its sample, this clonotype was seen many times. The genes are TRBV5-1 and TRBJ2-1; D is uncertain. The CDR3 sequence is 15 residues long. Trimming cost V 7 bases and J 3 bases, with 17 bases left between them. The germline gives CDR1 SGHRS, CDR2 YFSETQ. In nucleotides, the CDR3 is TGCGCCAGCGCAGGAGAGATTTCTAACTACAATGAGCAGTTCTTC. It is translated as CASAGEISNYNEQFF. The variable domain in full, completed from reference TRBV5-1 and TRBJ2-1, reads KAGVTQTPRYLIKTRGQQVTLSCSPISGHRSVSWYQQTPGQGLQFLFEYFSETQRNKGNFPGRFSGRQFSNSRSEMNVSTLELGDSALYLCASAGEISNYNEQFFGPGTRLTVL.

This clonotype was seen at least ten times. This sequence joins TRBV12-3 or TRBV12-4 and TRBJ2-3, with D perhaps matching TRBD1 or TRBD2 (5 bases each). There are 15 residues in the CDR3. The ends were cut back, 5 bases at V and 2 bases at J, with 14 bases in the middle. The CDR3 DNA follows: TGTGCCAGCAGTATCCGGGGCCTTCACACAGATACGCAGTATTTT. This codes for CASSIRGLHTDTQYF.

With regard to this clonotype: This is likely an artifact of a read error, given a far larger clone one base away. The gene calls are TRBV6-8 and TRBJ2-7; D not certain. Trimming cost V 2 bases and J 6 bases, with 14 bases left between them. This CDR3 has 14 residues. Germline V gives CDR1 MNHGY, CDR2 SAAAGT. The CDR3 here is CASSYGAATCEQYF. Here the CDR3 DNA reads TGTGCCAGCAGTTACGGAGCTGCAACCTGCGAGCAGTACTTC.

V gene TRBV20-1 combines with J gene TRBJ1-5; 8 bases are shared with TRBD1. Germline V gives CDR1 DFQATT, CDR2 SNEGSKA (reference sequence). The V and J ends lost 6 bases and 5 bases, in that order; junction bases with no gene match: 9. The CDR3 totals 14 residues. This chain's CDR3 is CSAPDRELYQPQHF. The DNA of the CDR3 is TGCAGTGCCCCGGACAGGGAATTGTATCAGCCCCAGCATTTT.

This clonotype occurred many times. The chain employs TRBV23-1 and TRBJ2-7, with TRBD2 matching 8 bases. TRBV23-1 is placed among ORFs of uncertain function. CDR3 length equals 13 residues. V shed 7 bases, J shed 0 bases, and the junction held 2 bases outside the gene matches. CDR3 in amino acids: CASTTSGSYEQYF. In nucleotides, the CDR3 is TGCGCCAGCACAACTAGCGGCTCCTACGAGCAGTACTTC.

There are many counts of this clonotype. The rearrangement joins TRBV7-6 to TRBJ1-4; TRBD1 is a possible D gene (6 bases). The V end lost 5 bases, the J end lost 2 bases, and 15 bases lay between the germline ends. The CDR3 is 16 residues long. The germline gives CDR1 SGHVS, CDR2 FNYEAQ. CDR3 DNA: TGTGCCAGCAGCCCGGACAAGACAGGCACTAATGAAAAACTGTTTTTT. Protein sequence: CASSPDKTGTNEKLFF.

This clonotype has a count of ten or more. V and J are TRBV19 and TRBJ2-6; D might be TRBD1 (5 bases). The CDR3 spans 16 residues. The germline V gene has CDR1 LNHDA and CDR2 SQIVND (reference sequence). V was clipped by 3 bases and J by 3 bases, with 12 bases between them. The CDR3: CASSIGNTGGANVLTF. CDR3 bases: TGTGCCAGTAGTATTGGAAACACAGGTGGGGCCAACGTCCTGACTTTC.

The rearrangement uses TRBV28 and TRBJ1-1; 7 nucleotides align to TRBD1. This CDR3 has 15 amino acids. V was pared by 6 bases and J by 0 bases, with 7 bases of the junction left unmatched. CDR1 is MDHEN, CDR2 SYDVKM, per germline. The CDR3: CASSTQGTLNTEAFF. Written as DNA, the CDR3 is TGTGCCAGCAGCACACAGGGGACCCTGAACACTGAAGCTTTCTTT.

This clonotype has at least ten counts. J is TRBJ1-2 and V is TRBV7-2; 7 nucleotides align to TRBD1. This CDR3 has 18 amino acids. The germline gives CDR1 SGHTA, CDR2 FQGNSA. The trim removed 1 base at V and 4 bases at J, leaving 15 bases unmatched. The CDR3 DNA reads as TGTGCCAGCAGCTTAGGAGGGGGGGGCAGGGGGGTTAGCTATGGCTACACCTTC. This translates into CASSLGGGGRGVSYGYTF.

This clonotype was counted ten times or more. The rearrangement uses TRBV5-1 and TRBJ2-2, with D perhaps matching TRBD1 (5 bases). CDR3 length: 15 amino acids. The V end lost 0 bases, the J end lost 3 bases, and 9 bases lay between the germline ends. Germline V gene data show CDR1 as SGHRS and CDR2 as YFSETQ. The CDR3 DNA sequence: TGCGCCAGCAGCTTGGCCCCAGGGTACACCGGGGAGCTGTTTTTT. Protein sequence: CASSLAPGYTGELFF. The full variable domain, rest sourced from reference TRBV5-1 and TRBJ2-2, is KAGVTQTPRYLIKTRGQQVTLSCSPISGHRSVSWYQQTPGQGLQFLFEYFSETQRNKGNFPGRFSGRQFSNSRSEMNVSTLELGDSALYLCASSLAPGYTGELFFGEGSRLTVL.

This clonotype was seen at least ten times. The genes are TRBV11-2 and TRBJ2-7; possible D gene TRBD1, 6 bases. V was pared by 5 bases and J by 7 bases, with 18 bases between. Germline V gene lookup returns CDR1 SGHAT and CDR2 FQNNGV. The CDR3 covers 14 residues. The CDR3 here is CASSQPGHLREQYF. The CDR3 bases are TGTGCCAGCAGCCAACCGGGACACCTTCGGGAGCAGTACTTC.

Turning to this clonotype: The likely explanation is a read error, given a far larger clone one base away. V usage is TRBV7-2 and J usage is TRBJ1-5, with D possibly being TRBD1 (5 bases). Germline V gene lookup returns CDR1 SGHTA and CDR2 FQGNSA. The CDR3 has 13 amino acids. The V end was cut by 8 bases, the J end by 9 bases, with 17 bases between. CDR3 bases: TGTGCCAGCCGTCCCGCTCCCGGGGGGCCCCAGCATTTT. This encodes CASRPAPGGPQHF.

This clonotype qualifies as medium-sized. This chain joins TRBV27 and TRBJ1-6, with D unresolved. Germline V gives CDR1 MNHEY, CDR2 SMNVEV (reference sequence). With 4 bases removed from V and 4 bases from J, the gap between germline ends came to 5 bases. The CDR3 has 13 residues. The CDR3 sequence is CASSSNYNSPLHF. Written as DNA, the CDR3 is TGTGCCAGCAGTTCTAATTATAATTCACCCCTCCACTTT.

Note on this clonotype: One base separates it from a far larger clone, so it is likely a read error. The chain carries TRBV12-3 or TRBV12-4 and TRBJ2-1; TRBD1 is a possible D gene (6 bases). V lost 5 bases and J lost 10, with 18 bases in between. The CDR3 loop spans 14 amino acids. DNA for the CDR3: TGTGCCAGCAGTCCACAGGGTAGTCTCTACGAGCAGTTCTTC. It codes for CASSPQGSLYEQFF.

The table lists this clonotype with many counts. V usage is TRBV3-1 and J usage is TRBJ2-7; D is undetermined. The CDR3 runs 15 residues. V was cut by 3 bases and J by 6 bases, with 18 bases left in between. Germline CDR1 reads LGHDT; CDR2 reads YNNKEL (reference sequence). CDR3 residues: CASSHKEITGSEQYF. CDR3 bases: TGTGCCAGCAGCCATAAAGAGATCACGGGTAGCGAGCAGTACTTC.

This clonotype has a count of ten or more. The J gene is TRBJ1-5, the V gene TRBV30; D gene ambiguous. The germline V and J ends were trimmed by 5 bases and 0 bases, with 11 bases remaining between them. The CDR3 spans 14 residues. Germline loops: CDR1 GTSNPN, CDR2 SVGIG (reference sequence). CDR3 DNA sequence: TGTGCCTGGGGCGCTGCAGGTAGCAATCAGCCCCAGCATTTT. This encodes CAWGAAGSNQPQHF. Variable domain in full (rest from reference TRBV30 and TRBJ1-5): SQTIHQWPATLVQPVGSPLSLECTVEGTSNPNLYWYRQAAGRGLQLLFYSVGIGQISSEVPQNLSASRPQDRQFILSSKKLLLSDSGFYLCAWGAAGSNQPQHFGDGTRLSIL.